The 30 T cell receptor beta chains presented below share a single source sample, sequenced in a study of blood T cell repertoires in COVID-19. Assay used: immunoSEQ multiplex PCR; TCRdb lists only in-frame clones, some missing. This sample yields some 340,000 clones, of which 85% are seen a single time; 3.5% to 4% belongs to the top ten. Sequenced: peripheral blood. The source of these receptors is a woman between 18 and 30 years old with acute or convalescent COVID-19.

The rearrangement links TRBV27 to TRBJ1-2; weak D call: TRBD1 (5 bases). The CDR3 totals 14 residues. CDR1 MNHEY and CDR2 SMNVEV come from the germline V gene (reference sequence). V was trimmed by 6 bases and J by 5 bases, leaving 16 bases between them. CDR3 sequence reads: CASRPGGGGYGYTF. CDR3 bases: TGTGCCAGCAGACCCGGGGGGGGTGGGTATGGCTACACCTTC.

The CDR3 is CASSRGTGGSQPQHF. The CDR3 nucleotides are TGTGCCAGCTCACGGGGGACAGGGGGCAGTCAGCCCCAGCATTTT. The V and J genes are TRBV18 and TRBJ1-5, with 12 bases lining up with TRBD1. From germline, CDR1 is KGHSH and CDR2 LQKENI. The CDR3 has 15 residues. With V trimmed by 4 bases and J by 6 bases, 4 bases remained unmatched.

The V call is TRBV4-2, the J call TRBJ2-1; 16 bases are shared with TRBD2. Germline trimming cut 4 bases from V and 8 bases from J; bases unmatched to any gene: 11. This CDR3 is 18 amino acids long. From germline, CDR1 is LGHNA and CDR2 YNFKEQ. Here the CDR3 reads CASSPISGTSGRGHEQFF. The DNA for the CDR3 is TGTGCCAGCAGCCCTATATCCGGGACTAGCGGGAGGGGGCATGAGCAGTTCTTC.

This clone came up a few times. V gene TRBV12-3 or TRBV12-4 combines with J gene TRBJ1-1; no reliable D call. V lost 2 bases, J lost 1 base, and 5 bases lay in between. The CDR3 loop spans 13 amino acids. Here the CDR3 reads CASSLQANTEAFF. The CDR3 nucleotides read TGTGCCAGCAGTTTACAGGCGAACACTGAAGCTTTCTTT.

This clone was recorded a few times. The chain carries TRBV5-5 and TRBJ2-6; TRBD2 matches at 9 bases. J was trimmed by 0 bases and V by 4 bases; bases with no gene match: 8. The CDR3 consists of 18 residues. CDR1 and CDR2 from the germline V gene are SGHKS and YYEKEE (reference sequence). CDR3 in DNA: TGTGCCAGCAGCCTTGCCGGGACTAGCCTCTCTGGGGCCAACGTCCTGACTTTC. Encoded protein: CASSLAGTSLSGANVLTF.

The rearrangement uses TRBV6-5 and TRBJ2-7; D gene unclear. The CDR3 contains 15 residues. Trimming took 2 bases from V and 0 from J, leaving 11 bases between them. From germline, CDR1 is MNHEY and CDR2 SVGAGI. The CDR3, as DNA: TGTGCCAGCAGTTACATGGGTCGGAGCTCCTACGAGCAGTACTTC. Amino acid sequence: CASSYMGRSSYEQYF.

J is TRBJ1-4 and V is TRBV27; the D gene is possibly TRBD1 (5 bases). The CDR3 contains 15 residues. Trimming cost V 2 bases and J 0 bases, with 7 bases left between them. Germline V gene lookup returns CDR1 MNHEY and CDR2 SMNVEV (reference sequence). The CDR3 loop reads CASSLGTATNEKLFF. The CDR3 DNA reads TGTGCCAGCAGTTTAGGGACTGCAACTAATGAAAAACTGTTTTTT.

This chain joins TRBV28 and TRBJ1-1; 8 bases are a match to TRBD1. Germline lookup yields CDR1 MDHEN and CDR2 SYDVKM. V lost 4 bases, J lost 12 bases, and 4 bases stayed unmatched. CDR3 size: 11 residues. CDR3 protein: CASSSDRETFF. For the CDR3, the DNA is TGTGCCAGCAGTTCGGACAGGGAGACTTTCTTT.

Here the CDR3 reads CASSTSLSGANVLTF. The CDR3 DNA reads as TGTGCCAGTAGTACCTCTTTGAGTGGGGCCAACGTCCTGACTTTC. The gene calls are TRBV19 and TRBJ2-6; no definite D call. The germline V gene has CDR1 LNHDA and CDR2 SQIVND (reference sequence). The CDR3 contains 15 residues. V lost 4 bases and J 3 bases, leaving 10 bases between the germline ends.

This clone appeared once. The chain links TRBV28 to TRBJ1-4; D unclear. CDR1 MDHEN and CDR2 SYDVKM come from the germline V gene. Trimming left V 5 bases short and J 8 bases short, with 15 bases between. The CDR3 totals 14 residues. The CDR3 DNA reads TGTGCCAGCAGTCGAGGACTGCTTTCGGAAAAACTGTTTTTT. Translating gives CASSRGLLSEKLFF.

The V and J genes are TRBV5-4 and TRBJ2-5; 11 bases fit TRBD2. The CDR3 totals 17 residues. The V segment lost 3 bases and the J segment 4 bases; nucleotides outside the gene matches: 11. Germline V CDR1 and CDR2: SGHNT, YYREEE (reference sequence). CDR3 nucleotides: TGTGCCAGCAGCTCCAACCCGACTAGCGGGGTAAGAGAGACCCAGTACTTC. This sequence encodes CASSSNPTSGVRETQYF.

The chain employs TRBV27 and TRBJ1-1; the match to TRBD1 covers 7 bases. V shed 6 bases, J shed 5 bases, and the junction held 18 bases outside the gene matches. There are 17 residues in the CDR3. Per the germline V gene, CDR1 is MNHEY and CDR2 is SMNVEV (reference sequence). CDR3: CASSSDRVTISRTEAFF. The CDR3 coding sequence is TGTGCCAGCAGCTCCGACAGGGTGACAATTAGCCGGACTGAAGCTTTCTTT.

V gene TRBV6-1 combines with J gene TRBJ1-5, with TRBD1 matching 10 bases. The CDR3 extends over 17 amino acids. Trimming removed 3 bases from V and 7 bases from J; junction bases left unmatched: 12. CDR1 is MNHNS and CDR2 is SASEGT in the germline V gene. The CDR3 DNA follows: TGTGCCAGCAGTGATGCGGGACAGGGGCTTCTAAGGCAGCCCCAGCATTTT. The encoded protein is CASSDAGQGLLRQPQHF.

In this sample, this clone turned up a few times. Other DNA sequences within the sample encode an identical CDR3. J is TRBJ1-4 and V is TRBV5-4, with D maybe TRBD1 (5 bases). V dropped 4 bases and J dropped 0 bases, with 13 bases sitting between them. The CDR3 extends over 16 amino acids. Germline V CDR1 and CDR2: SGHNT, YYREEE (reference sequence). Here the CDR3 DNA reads TGTGCCAGCAGCCCCGGGACGGGAGCAACTAATGAAAAACTGTTTTTT. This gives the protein CASSPGTGATNEKLFF.

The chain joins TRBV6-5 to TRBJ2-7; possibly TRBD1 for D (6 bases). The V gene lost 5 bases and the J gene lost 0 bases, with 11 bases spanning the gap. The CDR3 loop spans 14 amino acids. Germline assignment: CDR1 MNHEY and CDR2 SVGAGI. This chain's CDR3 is CASSNQGSSYEQYF. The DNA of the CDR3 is TGTGCCAGCAGTAACCAGGGGTCCTCCTACGAGCAGTACTTC.

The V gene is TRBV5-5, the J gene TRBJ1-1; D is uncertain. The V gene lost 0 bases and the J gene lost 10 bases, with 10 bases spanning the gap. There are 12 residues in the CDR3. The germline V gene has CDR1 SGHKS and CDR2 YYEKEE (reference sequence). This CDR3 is CASSLGILVAFF. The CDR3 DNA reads TGTGCCAGCAGCTTGGGGATACTAGTAGCTTTCTTT.

CDR3 DNA sequence: TGCGCCAGCAGCGGACAGGCTGATGGCTACACCTTC. Translated, it gives CASSGQADGYTF. This chain joins TRBV10-2 and TRBJ1-2, with TRBD1 matching over 7 bases. The CDR3 runs 12 residues. Per the germline V gene, CDR1 is WSHSY and CDR2 is SAAADI. Trimming at V came to 6 bases and at J to 6 bases, leaving 4 bases not matched to a gene.

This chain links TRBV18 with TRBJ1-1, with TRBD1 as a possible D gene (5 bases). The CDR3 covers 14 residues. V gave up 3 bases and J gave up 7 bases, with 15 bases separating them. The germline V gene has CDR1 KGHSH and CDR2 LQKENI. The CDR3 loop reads CASSPPDSAVEAFF. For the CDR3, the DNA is TGTGCCAGCTCACCCCCTGACAGCGCTGTTGAAGCTTTCTTT. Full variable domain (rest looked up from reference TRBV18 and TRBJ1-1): NAGVMQNPRHLVRRRGQEARLRCSPMKGHSHVYWYRQLPEEGLKFMVYLQKENIIDESGMPKERFSAEFPKEGPSILRIQQVVRGDSAAYFCASSPPDSAVEAFFGQGTRLTVV.

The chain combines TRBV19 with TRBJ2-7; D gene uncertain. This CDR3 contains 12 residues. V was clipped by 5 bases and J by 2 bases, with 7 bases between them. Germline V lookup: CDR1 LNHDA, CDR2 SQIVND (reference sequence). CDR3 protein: CASSPRAYEQYF. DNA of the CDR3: TGTGCCAGTAGTCCCCGAGCCTACGAGCAGTACTTC.

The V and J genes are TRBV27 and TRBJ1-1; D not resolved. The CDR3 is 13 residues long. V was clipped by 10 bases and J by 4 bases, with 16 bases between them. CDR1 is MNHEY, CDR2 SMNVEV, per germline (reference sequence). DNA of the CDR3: TGTGCCACCGGGGTGGACCCTGTCACTGAAGCTTTCTTT. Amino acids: CATGVDPVTEAFF.

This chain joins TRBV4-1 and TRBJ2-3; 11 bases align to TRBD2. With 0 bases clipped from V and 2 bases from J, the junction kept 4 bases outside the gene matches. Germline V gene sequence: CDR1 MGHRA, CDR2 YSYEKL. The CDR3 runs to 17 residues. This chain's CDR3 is CASSQDRLAGTTDTQYF. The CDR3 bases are TGCGCCAGCAGCCAAGACAGACTAGCGGGAACCACAGATACGCAGTATTTT.

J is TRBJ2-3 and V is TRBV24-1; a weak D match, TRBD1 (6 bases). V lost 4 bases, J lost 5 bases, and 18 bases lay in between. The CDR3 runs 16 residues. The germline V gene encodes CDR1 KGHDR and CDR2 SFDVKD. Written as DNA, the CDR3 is TGTGCCACCAGTGACCAGGACAGTTCCTTAGGAGATACGCAGTATTTT. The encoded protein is CATSDQDSSLGDTQYF.

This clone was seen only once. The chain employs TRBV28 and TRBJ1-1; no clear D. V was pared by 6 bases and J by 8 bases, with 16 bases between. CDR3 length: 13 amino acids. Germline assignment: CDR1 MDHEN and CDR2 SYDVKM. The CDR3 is CASRASGEGEAFF. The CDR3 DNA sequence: TGTGCCAGCAGAGCTAGTGGGGAGGGCGAAGCTTTCTTT.

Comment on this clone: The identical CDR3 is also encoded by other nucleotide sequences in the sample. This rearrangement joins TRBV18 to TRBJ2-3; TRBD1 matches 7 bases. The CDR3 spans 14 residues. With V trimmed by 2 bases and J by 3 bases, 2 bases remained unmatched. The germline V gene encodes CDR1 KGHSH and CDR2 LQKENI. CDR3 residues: CASSPTGDTDTQYF. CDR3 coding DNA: TGTGCCAGCTCACCAACAGGGGATACAGATACGCAGTATTTT.

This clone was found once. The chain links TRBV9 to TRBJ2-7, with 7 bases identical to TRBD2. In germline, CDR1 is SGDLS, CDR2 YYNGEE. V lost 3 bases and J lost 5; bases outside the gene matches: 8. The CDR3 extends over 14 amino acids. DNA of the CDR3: TGTGCCAGCAGCGCCGGTCGGGGGGTTAACGAGCAGTACTTC. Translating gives CASSAGRGVNEQYF.

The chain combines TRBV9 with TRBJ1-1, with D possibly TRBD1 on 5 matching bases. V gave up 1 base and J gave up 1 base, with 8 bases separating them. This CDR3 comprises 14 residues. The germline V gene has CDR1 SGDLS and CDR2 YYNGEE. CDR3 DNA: TGTGCCAGCAGCGTAATGACAGAGAACACTGAAGCTTTCTTT. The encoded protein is CASSVMTENTEAFF.

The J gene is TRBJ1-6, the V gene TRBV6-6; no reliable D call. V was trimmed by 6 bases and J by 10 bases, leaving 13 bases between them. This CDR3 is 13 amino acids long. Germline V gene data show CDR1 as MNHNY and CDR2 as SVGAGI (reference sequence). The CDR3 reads CASSPGSRSPLHF. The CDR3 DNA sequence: TGTGCCAGCAGCCCGGGTAGTCGGTCACCCCTCCACTTT.

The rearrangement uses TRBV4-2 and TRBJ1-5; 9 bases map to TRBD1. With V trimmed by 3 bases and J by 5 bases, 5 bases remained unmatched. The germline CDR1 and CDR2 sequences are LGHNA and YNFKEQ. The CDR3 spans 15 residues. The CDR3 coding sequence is TGTGCCAGCAGCCATTATACAGGGGGCGATCAGCCCCAGCATTTT. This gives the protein CASSHYTGGDQPQHF.

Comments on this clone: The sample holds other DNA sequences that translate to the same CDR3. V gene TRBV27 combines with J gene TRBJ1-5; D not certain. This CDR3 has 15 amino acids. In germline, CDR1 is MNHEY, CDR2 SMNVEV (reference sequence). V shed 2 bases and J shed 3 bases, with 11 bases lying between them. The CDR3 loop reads CASSLGGRSNQPQHF. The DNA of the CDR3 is TGTGCCAGCAGTTTAGGTGGCAGATCCAATCAGCCCCAGCATTTT.

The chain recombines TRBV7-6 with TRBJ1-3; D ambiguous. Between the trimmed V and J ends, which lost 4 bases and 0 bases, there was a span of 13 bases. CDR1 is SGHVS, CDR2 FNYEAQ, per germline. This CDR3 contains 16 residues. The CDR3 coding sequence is TGTGCCAGCAGCTCCCCTCGGAGTGACTCTGGAAACACCATATATTTT. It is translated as CASSSPRSDSGNTIYF.